Presented here are 4 T cell receptor beta chains from one specimen sequenced in a study of identical twins. TCRdb re-called the 5' RACE reads with MiXCR, one entry per CDR3 protein. The sample shows 350,000 to 450,000 distinct CDR3 sequences, approximately 17% of them seen only once. Sequencing was performed on naive T cells sorted from blood. The receptor set was obtained from a man in his forties or fifties in good health.

This clonotype has a count of ten or more. V usage is TRBV18 and J usage is TRBJ2-7; no clear D gene. The CDR3 has 13 residues. Germline V lookup: CDR1 KGHSH, CDR2 LQKENI. V lost 2 bases to trimming and J lost 0 bases, with 5 bases between them. In nucleotides, the CDR3 is TGTGCCAGCTCACCATACAGCTCCTACGAGCAGTACTTC. This codes for CASSPYSSYEQYF. Together with reference TRBV18 and TRBJ2-7, the CDR3 gives the full variable domain: NAGVMQNPRHLVRRRGQEARLRCSPMKGHSHVYWYRQLPEEGLKFMVYLQKENIIDESGMPKERFSAEFPKEGPSILRIQQVVRGDSAAYFCASSPYSSYEQYFGPGTRLTVT.

The chain carries TRBV6-2 or TRBV6-3 and TRBJ2-7; 8 bases agree with TRBD1. The trim removed 2 bases at V and 5 bases at J, leaving 11 bases unmatched. The CDR3 covers 16 residues. Looked up from germline, CDR1 is MNHEY and CDR2 is SVGEGT. The CDR3 region has the DNA TGTGCCAGCAGTTACCGGGACTGGACAGGGTTTAACGAGCAGTACTTC. Its translation: CASSYRDWTGFNEQYF.

Only a few counts were recorded for this clonotype. The chain couples TRBV20-1 to TRBJ2-3; 14 bases agree with TRBD2. V lost 5 bases, J lost 5 bases, and 6 bases stayed unmatched. This CDR3 is 15 amino acids long. Germline V gene sequence: CDR1 DFQATT, CDR2 SNEGSKA (reference sequence). Written as DNA, the CDR3 is TGCAGTGCTTTTGGACTAGCGGGAGGTCTAGATACGCAGTATTTT. This gives the protein CSAFGLAGGLDTQYF.

This clonotype was detected only a few times. V gene TRBV4-3 combines with J gene TRBJ1-4; D might be TRBD1 (6 bases). The germline V gene has CDR1 LGHNA and CDR2 YSLEER. Trimming cost V 4 bases and J 3 bases, with 12 bases left between them. The length of the CDR3 is 15 residues. The DNA of the CDR3 is TGCGCCAGCAGCCCTCAGGGGTCGGCTAATGAAAAACTGTTTTTT. It specifies CASSPQGSANEKLFF.